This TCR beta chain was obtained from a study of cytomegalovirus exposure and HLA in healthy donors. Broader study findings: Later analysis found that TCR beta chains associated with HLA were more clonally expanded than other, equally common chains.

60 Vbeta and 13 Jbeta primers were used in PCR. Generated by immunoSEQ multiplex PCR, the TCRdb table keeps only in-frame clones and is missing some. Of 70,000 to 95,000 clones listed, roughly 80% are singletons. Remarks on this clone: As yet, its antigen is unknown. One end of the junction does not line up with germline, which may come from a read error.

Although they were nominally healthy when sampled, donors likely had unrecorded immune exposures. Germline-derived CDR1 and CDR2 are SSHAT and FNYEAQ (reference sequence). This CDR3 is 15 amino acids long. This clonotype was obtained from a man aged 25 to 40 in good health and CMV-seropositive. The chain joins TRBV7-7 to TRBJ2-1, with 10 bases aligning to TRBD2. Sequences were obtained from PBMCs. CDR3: CASSLTSGTYNEQFF. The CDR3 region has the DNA TGTGCTAGCAGCTTAACTAGCGGGACCTACAATGAGCAGTTCTTC.